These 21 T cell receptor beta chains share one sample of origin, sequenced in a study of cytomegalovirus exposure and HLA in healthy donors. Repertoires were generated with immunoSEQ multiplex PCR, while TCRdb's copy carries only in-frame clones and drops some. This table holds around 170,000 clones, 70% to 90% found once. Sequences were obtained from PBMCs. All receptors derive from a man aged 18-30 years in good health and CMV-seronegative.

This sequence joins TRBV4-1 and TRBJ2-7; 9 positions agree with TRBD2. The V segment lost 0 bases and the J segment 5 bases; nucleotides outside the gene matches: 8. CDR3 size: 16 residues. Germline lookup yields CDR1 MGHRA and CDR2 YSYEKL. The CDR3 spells CASSQDLASGINEQYF. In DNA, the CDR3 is TGCGCCAGCAGCCAAGATCTCGCTAGCGGGATTAACGAGCAGTACTTC.

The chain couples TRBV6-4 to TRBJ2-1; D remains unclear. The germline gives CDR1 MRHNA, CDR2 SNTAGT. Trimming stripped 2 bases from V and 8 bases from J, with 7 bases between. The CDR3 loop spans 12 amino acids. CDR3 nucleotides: TGTGCCAGCAGTGACCGACTCGATGAGCAGTTCTTC. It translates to CASSDRLDEQFF.

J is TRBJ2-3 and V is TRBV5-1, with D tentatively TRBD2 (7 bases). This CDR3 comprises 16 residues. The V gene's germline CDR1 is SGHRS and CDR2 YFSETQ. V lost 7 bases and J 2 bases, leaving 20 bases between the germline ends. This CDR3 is CASSNLGGRSTDTQYF. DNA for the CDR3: TGCGCCAGCTCCAACCTCGGGGGGCGGTCCACAGATACGCAGTATTTT.

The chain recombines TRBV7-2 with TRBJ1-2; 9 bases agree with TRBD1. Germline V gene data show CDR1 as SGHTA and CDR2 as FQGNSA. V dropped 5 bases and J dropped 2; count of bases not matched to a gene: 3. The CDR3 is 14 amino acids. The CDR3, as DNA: TGTGCCAGCAGCGTAGACAGGGGGAACTATGGCTACACCTTC. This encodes CASSVDRGNYGYTF.

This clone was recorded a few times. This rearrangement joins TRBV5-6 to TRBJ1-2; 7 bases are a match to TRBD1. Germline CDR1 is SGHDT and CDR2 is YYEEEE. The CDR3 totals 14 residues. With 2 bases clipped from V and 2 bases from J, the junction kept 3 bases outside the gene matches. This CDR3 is CASSFVRGNYGYTF. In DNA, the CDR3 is TGTGCCAGCAGCTTTGTCAGGGGGAACTATGGCTACACCTTC. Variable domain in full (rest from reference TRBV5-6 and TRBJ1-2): DAGVTQSPTHLIKTRGQQVTLRCSPKSGHDTVSWYQQALGQGPQFIFQYYEEEERQRGNFPDRFSGHQFPNYSSELNVNALLLGDSALYLCASSFVRGNYGYTFGSGTRLTVV.

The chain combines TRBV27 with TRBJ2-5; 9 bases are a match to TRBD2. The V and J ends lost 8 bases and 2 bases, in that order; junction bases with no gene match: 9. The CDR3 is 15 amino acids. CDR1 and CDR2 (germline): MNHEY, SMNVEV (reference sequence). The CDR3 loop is CASQISGGPQETQYF. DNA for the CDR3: TGTGCCAGCCAAATTAGCGGGGGCCCACAAGAGACCCAGTACTTC.

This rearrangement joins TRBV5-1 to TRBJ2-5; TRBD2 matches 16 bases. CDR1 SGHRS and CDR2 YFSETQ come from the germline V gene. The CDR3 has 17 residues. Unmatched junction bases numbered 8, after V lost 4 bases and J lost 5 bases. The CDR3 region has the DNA TGCGCCAGCAGCCAAGGGACTAGCGGGAGGGCCGGGGAGACCCAGTACTTC. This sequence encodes CASSQGTSGRAGETQYF.

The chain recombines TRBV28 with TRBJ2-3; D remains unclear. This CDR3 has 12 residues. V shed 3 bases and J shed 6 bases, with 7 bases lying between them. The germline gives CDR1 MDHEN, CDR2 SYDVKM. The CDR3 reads CASSFSSDTQYF. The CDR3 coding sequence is TGTGCCAGCAGTTTTAGCTCCGATACGCAGTATTTT.

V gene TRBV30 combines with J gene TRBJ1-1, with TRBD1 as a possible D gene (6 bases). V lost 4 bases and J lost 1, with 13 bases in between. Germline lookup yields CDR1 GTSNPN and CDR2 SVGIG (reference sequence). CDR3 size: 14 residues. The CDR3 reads CAWTRRQENTEAFF. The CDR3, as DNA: TGTGCCTGGACCCGTAGACAGGAGAACACTGAAGCTTTCTTT.

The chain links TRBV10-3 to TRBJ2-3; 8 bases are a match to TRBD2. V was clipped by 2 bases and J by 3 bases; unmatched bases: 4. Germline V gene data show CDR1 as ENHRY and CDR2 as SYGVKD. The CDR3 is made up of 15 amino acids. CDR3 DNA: TGTGCCATCAGTGAGGGACTAGCCGGGACAGATACGCAGTATTTT. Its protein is CAISEGLAGTDTQYF.

The CDR3 sequence: CASSLTISNYGYTF. In DNA, the CDR3 is TGTGCCAGCAGTTTAACTATTTCTAACTATGGCTACACCTTC. The chain employs TRBV5-4 and TRBJ1-2; D not resolved. CDR1 SGHNT and CDR2 YYREEE come from the germline V gene (reference sequence). This CDR3 comprises 14 residues. V lost 5 bases and J lost 0, with 11 bases in between. Full variable domain (remainder filled in from reference TRBV5-4 and TRBJ1-2): ETGVTQSPTHLIKTRGQQVTLRCSSQSGHNTVSWYQQALGQGPQFIFQYYREEENGRGNFPPRFSGLQFPNYSSELNVNALELDDSALYLCASSLTISNYGYTFGSGTRLTVV.

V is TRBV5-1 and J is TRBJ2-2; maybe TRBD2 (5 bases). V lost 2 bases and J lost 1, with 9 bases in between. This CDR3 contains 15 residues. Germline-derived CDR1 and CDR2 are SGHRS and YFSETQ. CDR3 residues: CASSLEGQNTGELFF. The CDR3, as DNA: TGCGCCAGCAGCTTAGAGGGTCAGAACACCGGGGAGCTGTTTTTT.

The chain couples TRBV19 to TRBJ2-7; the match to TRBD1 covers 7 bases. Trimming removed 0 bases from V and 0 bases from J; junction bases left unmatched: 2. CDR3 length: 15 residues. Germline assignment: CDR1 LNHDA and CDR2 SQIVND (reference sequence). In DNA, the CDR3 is TGTGCCAGTAGTATAGATGCAGGGGGCTCCTACGAGCAGTACTTC. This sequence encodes CASSIDAGGSYEQYF.

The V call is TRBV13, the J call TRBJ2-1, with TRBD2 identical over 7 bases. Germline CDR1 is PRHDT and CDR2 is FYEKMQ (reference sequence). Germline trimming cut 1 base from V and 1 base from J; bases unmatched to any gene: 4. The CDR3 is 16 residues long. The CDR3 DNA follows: TGTGCCAGCAGCTTAGAGGCTAGCGGTTCCTACAATGAGCAGTTCTTC. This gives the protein CASSLEASGSYNEQFF.

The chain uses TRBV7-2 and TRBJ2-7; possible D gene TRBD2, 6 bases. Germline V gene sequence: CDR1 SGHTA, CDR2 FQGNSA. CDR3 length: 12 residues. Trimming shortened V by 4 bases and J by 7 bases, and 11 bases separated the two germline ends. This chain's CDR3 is CASSSPSAEQYF. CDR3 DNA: TGTGCCAGCAGCTCACCTAGCGCGGAGCAGTACTTC.

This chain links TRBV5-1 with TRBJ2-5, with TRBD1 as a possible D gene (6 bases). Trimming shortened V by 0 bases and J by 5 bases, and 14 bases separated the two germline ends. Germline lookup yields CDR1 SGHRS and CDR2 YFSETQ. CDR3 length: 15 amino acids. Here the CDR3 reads CASSLARGPSETQYF. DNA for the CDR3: TGCGCCAGCAGCTTGGCCAGGGGCCCCTCCGAGACCCAGTACTTC. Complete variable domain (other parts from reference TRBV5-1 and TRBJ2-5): KAGVTQTPRYLIKTRGQQVTLSCSPISGHRSVSWYQQTPGQGLQFLFEYFSETQRNKGNFPGRFSGRQFSNSRSEMNVSTLELGDSALYLCASSLARGPSETQYFGPGTRLLVL.

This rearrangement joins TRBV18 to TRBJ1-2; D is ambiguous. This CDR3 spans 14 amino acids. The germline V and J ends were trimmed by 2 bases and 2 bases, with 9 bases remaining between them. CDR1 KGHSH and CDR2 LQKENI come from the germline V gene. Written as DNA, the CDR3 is TGTGCCAGCTCACCAGGTTCGGGGAACTATGGCTACACCTTC. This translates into CASSPGSGNYGYTF.

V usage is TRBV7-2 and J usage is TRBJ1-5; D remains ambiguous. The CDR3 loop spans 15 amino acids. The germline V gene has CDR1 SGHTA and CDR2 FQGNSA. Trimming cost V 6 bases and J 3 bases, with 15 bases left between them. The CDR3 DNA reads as TGTGCCAGCAGTGATGACTCTTCTAACAATCAGCCCCAGCATTTT. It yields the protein CASSDDSSNNQPQHF.

The CDR3 coding sequence is TGTGCCAGCAGCACTGCAGGGGATCCGAACACCGGGGAGCTGTTTTTT. This encodes CASSTAGDPNTGELFF. V gene TRBV5-6 combines with J gene TRBJ2-2, with D maybe TRBD1 (6 bases). Per the germline V gene, CDR1 is SGHDT and CDR2 is YYEEEE. V lost 4 bases to trimming and J lost 0 bases, with 13 bases between them. The CDR3 is 16 amino acids.

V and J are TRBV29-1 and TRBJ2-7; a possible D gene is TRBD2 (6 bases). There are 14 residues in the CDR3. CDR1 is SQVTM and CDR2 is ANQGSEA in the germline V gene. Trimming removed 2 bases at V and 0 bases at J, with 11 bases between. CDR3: CSVELEGTSYEQYF. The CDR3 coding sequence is TGCAGCGTTGAACTGGAGGGGACCTCCTACGAGCAGTACTTC.

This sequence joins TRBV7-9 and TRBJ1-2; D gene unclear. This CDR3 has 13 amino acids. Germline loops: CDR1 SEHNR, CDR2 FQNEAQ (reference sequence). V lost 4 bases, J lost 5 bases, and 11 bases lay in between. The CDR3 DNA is TGTGCCAGCAGCTCAACCAATGAGTATGGCTACACCTTC. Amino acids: CASSSTNEYGYTF.